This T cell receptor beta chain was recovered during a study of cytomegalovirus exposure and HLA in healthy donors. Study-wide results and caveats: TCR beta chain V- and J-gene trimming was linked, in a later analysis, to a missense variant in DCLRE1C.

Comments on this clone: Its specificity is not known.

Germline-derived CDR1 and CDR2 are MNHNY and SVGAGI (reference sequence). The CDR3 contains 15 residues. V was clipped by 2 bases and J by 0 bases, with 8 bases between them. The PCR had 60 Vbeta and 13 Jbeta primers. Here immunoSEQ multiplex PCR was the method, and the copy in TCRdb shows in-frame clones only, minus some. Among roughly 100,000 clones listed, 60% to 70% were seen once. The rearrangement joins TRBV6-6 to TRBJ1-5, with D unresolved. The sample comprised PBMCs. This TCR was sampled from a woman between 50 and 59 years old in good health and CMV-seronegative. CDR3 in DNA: TGTGCCAGCAGTTACACTCGCAATAGCAATCAGCCCCAGCATTTT. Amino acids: CASSYTRNSNQPQHF.